Only a few counts were recorded for the clone carrying this TCR beta chain. This specimen belongs to a study of T cells after yellow fever vaccination. This CDR3 contains 14 residues. Germline V gives CDR1 SGHRS, CDR2 YFSETQ. Trimming removed 4 bases at V and 2 bases at J, with 12 bases between. Via MiXCR, TCRdb re-called the 5' RACE reads, giving one row per CDR3 protein. The sample lists roughly 300,000 distinct CDR3 sequences; less than 9.5% were seen once. This sequence joins TRBV5-1 and TRBJ2-5; TRBD2 might be the D (6 bases). The sample consisted of PBMCs, taken roughly seven weeks after the first yellow fever vaccination. This sequence originates from a man aged 18-30 years who received the YFV17D yellow fever vaccine. DNA of the CDR3: TGCGCCAGCAGCCCCCGGGACTTTCAAGAGACCCAGTACTTC. This encodes CASSPRDFQETQYF. Using reference TRBV5-1 and TRBJ2-5 for the parts outside the CDR3, the full variable domain is KAGVTQTPRYLIKTRGQQVTLSCSPISGHRSVSWYQQTPGQGLQFLFEYFSETQRNKGNFPGRFSGRQFSNSRSEMNVSTLELGDSALYLCASSPRDFQETQYFGPGTRLLVL.